This T cell receptor (beta chain) was obtained from a study of cytomegalovirus exposure and HLA in healthy donors. Study-wide background: Per a later analysis, the roughly 680 first-cohort and some 130 validation repertoires shared one platform.

Regarding the study as a whole: It was found in a later analysis that first-cohort TCR clusters tended to co-occur in the 100 to 150 validation repertoires. Researchers catalogued about 160 TCR beta chains as cytomegalovirus-associated. Rare sequences made up most TCRs, while some public TCRs were found in many donors.

Note on this clone: The target antigen is unknown.

TCRdb's table, derived via immunoSEQ multiplex PCR, lists solely in-frame clones and lacks some. Counted here are more than 45,000 clones, 85% to 95% occurring once; the ten biggest clones make up roughly 2.4%. This TCR was sampled from a young man in good health and CMV-seronegative. The source material was PBMCs.

In nucleotides, the CDR3 is TGTGCCAGTAGTATCCAGACAGGGGGAACCTACGAGCAGTACTTC. Translation gives CASSIQTGGTYEQYF. The rearrangement links TRBV19 to TRBJ2-7; 9 bases fit TRBD1. J lost 2 bases, V lost 3 bases, and 5 bases had no gene match. The CDR3 extends over 15 amino acids. The germline gives CDR1 LNHDA, CDR2 SQIVND (reference sequence).